This passage covers 11 T cell receptor beta chains from one sample sequenced in a study of T cells in Graves' hyperthyroidism and ophthalmopathy. RNA transcripts served as the template for amplifying TCR beta CDR3 regions. HTBI primers were the set used in a first-round RT-PCR of the TCR CDR3. TCRdb re-analysed the multiplex PCR reads in MiXCR, keeping a single row per CDR3 protein. The sample includes some 200,000 distinct CDR3 sequences, less than 20% of them seen just once. Sequenced material: blood. These receptor sequences come from a woman aged 45-59 years with Graves' hyperthyroidism.

The V and J genes are TRBV25-1 and TRBJ2-1; either TRBD1 or TRBD2 may supply D (5 bases each). Germline lookup yields CDR1 MGHDK and CDR2 SYGVNS. This CDR3 spans 15 amino acids. V lost 6 bases, J lost 7 bases, and 19 bases lay in between. The CDR3 bases are TGTGCCAGCAGCCCATTGGGACGGGGTAAAAATGAGCAGTTCTTC. It translates to CASSPLGRGKNEQFF.

This clonotype was seen at least ten times. The rearrangement joins TRBV28 to TRBJ2-1; possible D gene TRBD1, 5 bases. The ends were cut back, 4 bases at V and 0 bases at J, with 16 bases in the middle. The CDR3 length is 17 residues. CDR1 is MDHEN, CDR2 SYDVKM, per germline. The CDR3 region has the DNA TGTGCCAGCAGTTCAGGGATAATACACCTCTCCTACAATGAGCAGTTCTTC. The encoded protein is CASSSGIIHLSYNEQFF.

Comment on this clonotype: A read error may explain this, as a much larger clone is one base away. V usage is TRBV2 and J usage is TRBJ2-5; 10 nucleotides agree with TRBD2. The CDR3 has 15 amino acids. The ends lost 6 bases at V and 5 bases at J; junction bases unmatched: 9. In germline, CDR1 is SNHLY, CDR2 FYNNEI. The CDR3 nucleotides are TGTGCCAGCAGCCCCGGGACTAGCGAGCGGGAGACCCAGTACTTC. Translation: CASSPGTSERETQYF. Using reference TRBV2 and TRBJ2-5 for the parts outside the CDR3, the full variable domain is EPEVTQTPSHQVTQMGQEVILRCVPISNHLYFYWYRQILGQKVEFLVSFYNNEISEKSEIFDDQFSVERPDGSNFTLKIRSTKLEDSAMYFCASSPGTSERETQYFGPGTRLLVL.

This clonotype was recorded at least ten times. The V call is TRBV5-1, the J call TRBJ2-1; D call uncertain. The CDR3 is 12 amino acids. Trimming removed 0 bases at V and 10 bases at J, with 8 bases between. Germline-derived CDR1 and CDR2 are SGHRS and YFSETQ. The CDR3 sequence: CASSLDLREQFF. For the CDR3, the DNA is TGCGCCAGCAGCTTGGATTTACGGGAGCAGTTCTTC.

This clonotype came up many times. The chain combines TRBV2 with TRBJ2-3, with 9 bases aligning to TRBD2. Germline V gene lookup returns CDR1 SNHLY and CDR2 FYNNEI. The CDR3 length is 16 residues. V trimming: 6 bases; J trimming: 2 bases; junction bases outside the gene matches: 9. This CDR3 reads CASRAGTSRFTDTQYF. CDR3 nucleotide sequence: TGTGCCAGCAGGGCCGGGACTAGCAGGTTCACAGATACGCAGTATTTT.

In this sample, this clonotype turned up many times. The CDR3 bases are TGTGCCAGCAGCCAAGGAGGGACGAACACTGAAGCTTTCTTT. Translation: CASSQGGTNTEAFF. The gene calls are TRBV3-1 and TRBJ1-1; a weak D match, TRBD1 (5 bases). The CDR3 has 14 amino acids. V dropped 1 base and J dropped 1 base, with 7 bases sitting between them. Germline CDR1 reads LGHDT; CDR2 reads YNNKEL (reference sequence).

This clonotype was seen ten or more times. V gene TRBV9 combines with J gene TRBJ1-1; perhaps TRBD1 as D (5 bases). CDR1 and CDR2 (germline): SGDLS, YYNGEE. This CDR3 has 17 residues. V gave up 0 bases and J gave up 0 bases, with 15 bases separating them. The CDR3 DNA is TGTGCCAGCAGCGTAGGAGGGGTTGGAGGACTGAACACTGAAGCTTTCTTT. This sequence encodes CASSVGGVGGLNTEAFF.

This clonotype was observed at least ten times. This chain joins TRBV6-2 or TRBV6-3 and TRBJ2-3, with 7 bases aligning to TRBD1. The CDR3 has 18 amino acids. Trimming removed 0 bases from V and 1 base from J; junction bases left unmatched: 10. Germline CDR1 and CDR2: MNHEY and SVGEGT. CDR3 in amino acids: CASSYSWTGSRGTDTQYF. The CDR3 nucleotides read TGTGCCAGCAGTTACTCCTGGACAGGCTCTCGAGGCACAGATACGCAGTATTTT.

This clonotype was seen only a few times. This rearrangement joins TRBV6-2 or TRBV6-3 to TRBJ1-1, with D possibly matching TRBD1 (5 bases). The CDR3 is 19 residues long. Germline V gene sequence: CDR1 MNHEY, CDR2 SVGEGT. With 3 bases removed from V and 0 bases from J, the gap between germline ends came to 23 bases. CDR3 coding DNA: TGTGCCAGCAGTTATAGGGTCGGGGACTTCTCCCTCATGAACACTGAAGCTTTCTTT. Translating gives CASSYRVGDFSLMNTEAFF.

The genes are TRBV14 and TRBJ2-1; 9 bases fit TRBD2. The trim removed 0 bases at V and 15 bases at J, leaving 9 bases unmatched. Per germline, CDR1 SGHDN and CDR2 FVKESK. This CDR3 has 14 residues. CDR3 sequence (DNA): TGTGCCAGCAGCCAAGACTTGCGGGAGGGCACCCGGTTCTTC. Its protein product is CASSQDLREGTRFF. The full variable domain, rest sourced from reference TRBV14 and TRBJ2-1, is EAGVTQFPSHSVIEKGQTVTLRCDPISGHDNLYWYRRVMGKEIKFLLHFVKESKQDESGMPNNRFLAERTGGTYSTLKVQPAELEDSGVYFCASSQDLREGTRFFGPGTRLTVL.

In its sample, this clonotype was seen many times. This rearrangement joins TRBV9 to TRBJ1-1, with 7 bases fitting TRBD1. CDR3 length: 14 amino acids. Germline-derived CDR1 and CDR2 are SGDLS and YYNGEE. Trimming took 3 bases from V and 5 from J; bases not matched to a gene: 7. This chain's CDR3 is CASSATGSVTEAFF. CDR3 nucleotide sequence: TGTGCCAGCAGCGCGACAGGGTCTGTGACTGAAGCTTTCTTT. Using reference TRBV9 and TRBJ1-1 for the parts outside the CDR3, the full variable domain is DSGVTQTPKHLITATGQRVTLRCSPRSGDLSVYWYQQSLDQGLQFLIQYYNGEERAKGNILERFSAQQFPDLHSELNLSSLELGDSALYFCASSATGSVTEAFFGQGTRLTVV.